This record concerns one T cell receptor beta chain sequence. Its antigen is currently unknown. The junction had 16 bases not matched to a gene; V was cut back by 0 bases and J by 6 bases. Germline lookup yields CDR1 SGHRS and CDR2 YFSETQ. The CDR3 spans 18 residues. Naive CD8 populations comprised CD45RO-negative cells positively selected for CCR7, excluding terminally differentiated effector memory CD45RA+ cells. This entry is derived from a study of shared clonotypes between healthy human individuals. Study background: Each donor contributed plates that comprised three CD4 naive, three CD4 memory, two CD8 naive and one CD8 memory. Study-level results: Rarefaction showed sorted-subset sequencing was incomplete despite large depth. Donor scarcity curtailed the genetic and exposure-history diversity represented herein.

The deep-level immunoSEQ assay was used. Using immunoSEQ multiplex PCR, the repertoire was profiled, and TCRdb retains in-frame clones only, with some absent. The repertoire includes some 2 million clones, 85% to 95% of them detected once, and approximately 1.2% sits in the top ten. The receptor was derived from a man between 18 and 35 years old in good health. The chain carries TRBV5-1 and TRBJ2-7; 9 nucleotides line up with TRBD2. Specimen: naive CD8+ T cells sorted from blood. CDR3 bases: TGCGCCAGCAGCTTGGCGTCGACCGGGACTAGCTTTCAGGTCGAGCAGTACTTC. It encodes CASSLASTGTSFQVEQYF. Full variable domain (remainder filled in from reference TRBV5-1 and TRBJ2-7): KAGVTQTPRYLIKTRGQQVTLSCSPISGHRSVSWYQQTPGQGLQFLFEYFSETQRNKGNFPGRFSGRQFSNSRSEMNVSTLELGDSALYLCASSLASTGTSFQVEQYFGPGTRLTVT.